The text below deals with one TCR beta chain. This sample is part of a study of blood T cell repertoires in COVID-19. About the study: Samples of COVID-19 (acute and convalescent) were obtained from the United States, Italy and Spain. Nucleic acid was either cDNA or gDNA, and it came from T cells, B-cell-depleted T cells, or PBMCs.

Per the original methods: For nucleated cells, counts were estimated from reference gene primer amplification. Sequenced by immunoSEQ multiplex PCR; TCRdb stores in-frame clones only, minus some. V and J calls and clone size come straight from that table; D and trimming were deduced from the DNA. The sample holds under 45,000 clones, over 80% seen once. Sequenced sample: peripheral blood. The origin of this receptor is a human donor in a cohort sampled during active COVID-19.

The CDR3 nucleotides read TGTGCCAGCTCCGGACAGGCGACAAACTATGGCTACACCTTC. Translation: CASSGQATNYGYTF. This sequence joins TRBV27 and TRBJ1-2, with 7 bases matching TRBD1. Germline CDR1 and CDR2: MNHEY and SMNVEV (reference sequence). The J segment lost 2 bases and the V segment lost 8 bases, leaving 8 bases of the junction unmatched. CDR3 size: 14 residues.